The 8 T cell receptor beta chains below were found in one sample sequenced in a study of control samples from healthy donors and cancer patients. Assay used: immunoSEQ multiplex PCR; TCRdb lists only in-frame clones, some missing. Found here are roughly 81,000 clones, more than 65% of them singletons; the top ten hold roughly 10%. Specimen: PBMCs. The receptor source for this set is a man aged 55 to 70 with head and neck cancer.

This sequence joins TRBV19 and TRBJ1-5; no definite D call. This CDR3 is built from 14 residues. Deletions cut 7 bases from V and 0 bases from J, with 10 bases between. The germline CDR1 and CDR2 sequences are LNHDA and SQIVND (reference sequence). The CDR3 bases are TGTGCCAGTACCGCGTTGGGTAGCAATCAGCCCCAGCATTTT. It specifies CASTALGSNQPQHF. Using reference TRBV19 and TRBJ1-5 for the parts outside the CDR3, the full variable domain is DGGITQSPKYLFRKEGQNVTLSCEQNLNHDAMYWYRQDPGQGLRLIYYSQIVNDFQKGDIAEGYSVSREKKESFPLTVTSAQKNPTAFYLCASTALGSNQPQHFGDGTRLSIL.

The J gene is TRBJ1-2, the V gene TRBV5-6; D possibly corresponds to TRBD1 (6 bases). Germline values: CDR1 SGHDT, CDR2 YYEEEE. V was cut by 3 bases and J by 0 bases, with 9 bases left in between. The CDR3 spans 14 residues. CDR3 in amino acids: CASSWGASNYGYTF. DNA for the CDR3: TGTGCCAGCAGCTGGGGGGCCTCTAACTATGGCTACACCTTC.

The V gene is TRBV5-8, the J gene TRBJ1-5, with D possibly being TRBD1 (5 bases). The CDR3 loop spans 16 amino acids. Germline values: CDR1 SGHTS, CDR2 YDEGEE. V gave up 0 bases and J gave up 6 bases, with 16 bases separating them. The CDR3 protein is CASSLAIGGTSQPQHF. The CDR3 DNA follows: TGTGCCAGCAGCTTGGCCATTGGGGGGACGAGTCAGCCCCAGCATTTT.

The chain combines TRBV12-5 with TRBJ1-2; tentative D call: TRBD1 (5 bases). The CDR3 sequence is 12 residues long. The germline gives CDR1 LGHNT, CDR2 FRNRAP. V lost 6 bases to trimming and J lost 5 bases, with 10 bases between them. Written as DNA, the CDR3 is TGTGCTAGTGGCTGGGGACCATATGGCTACACCTTC. Protein: CASGWGPYGYTF. The full variable domain, with the rest looked up from reference TRBV12-5 and TRBJ1-2, is DARVTQTPRHKVTEMGQEVTMRCQPILGHNTVFWYRQTMMQGLELLAYFRNRAPLDDSGMPKDRFSAEMPDATLATLKIQPSEPRDSAVYFCASGWGPYGYTFGSGTRLTVV.

The chain has TRBV6-5 and TRBJ2-5, with 7 bases aligning to TRBD1. The trim removed 8 bases at V and 9 bases at J, leaving 12 bases unmatched. Germline CDR1 is MNHEY and CDR2 is SVGAGI. The CDR3 has 13 residues. In DNA form, the CDR3 reads TGTGCCAGCGGCGCTGGGCAGGGGGTGCCCCAGTACTTC. Protein: CASGAGQGVPQYF.

With regard to this clone: Other DNA variants within this sample encode the same CDR3. The chain is built from TRBV18 and TRBJ2-2, with D perhaps TRBD1 (6 bases). The V gene lost 0 bases and the J gene lost 5 bases, with 10 bases spanning the gap. Germline V gives CDR1 KGHSH, CDR2 LQKENI. This CDR3 is 15 amino acids long. The CDR3 loop is CASSPPGRGTGELFF. Written as DNA, the CDR3 is TGTGCCAGCTCACCACCGGGAAGGGGGACCGGGGAGCTGTTTTTT. Complete variable domain (other parts from reference TRBV18 and TRBJ2-2): NAGVMQNPRHLVRRRGQEARLRCSPMKGHSHVYWYRQLPEEGLKFMVYLQKENIIDESGMPKERFSAEFPKEGPSILRIQQVVRGDSAAYFCASSPPGRGTGELFFGEGSRLTVL.

This chain connects TRBV28 to TRBJ1-5; 11 nucleotides agree with TRBD1. The V gene's germline CDR1 is MDHEN and CDR2 SYDVKM. CDR3 size: 15 residues. V was clipped by 7 bases and J by 4 bases; unmatched bases: 6. The CDR3 sequence is CASTGQGGGNQPQHF. For the CDR3, the DNA is TGTGCCAGCACGGGACAGGGGGGTGGTAATCAGCCCCAGCATTTT.

V gene TRBV5-1 combines with J gene TRBJ2-1, with D possibly TRBD2 on 6 matching bases. The germline V gene has CDR1 SGHRS and CDR2 YFSETQ. V shed 2 bases and J shed 1 base, with 10 bases lying between them. CDR3 length: 15 residues. CDR3 in DNA: TGCGCCAGCAGCTTAGCGGGCCGGTCCTACAATGAGCAGTTCTTC. The encoded protein is CASSLAGRSYNEQFF.